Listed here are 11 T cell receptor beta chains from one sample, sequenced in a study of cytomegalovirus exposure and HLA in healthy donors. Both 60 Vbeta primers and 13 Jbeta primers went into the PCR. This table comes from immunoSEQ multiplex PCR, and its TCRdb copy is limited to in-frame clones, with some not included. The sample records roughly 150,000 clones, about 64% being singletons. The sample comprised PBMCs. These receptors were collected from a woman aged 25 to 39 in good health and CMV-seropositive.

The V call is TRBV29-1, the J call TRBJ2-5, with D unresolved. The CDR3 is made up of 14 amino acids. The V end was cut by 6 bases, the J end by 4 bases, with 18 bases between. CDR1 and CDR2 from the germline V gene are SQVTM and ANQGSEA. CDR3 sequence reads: CSVNGPSGGETQYF. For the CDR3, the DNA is TGCAGCGTGAATGGTCCCTCCGGTGGAGAGACCCAGTACTTC.

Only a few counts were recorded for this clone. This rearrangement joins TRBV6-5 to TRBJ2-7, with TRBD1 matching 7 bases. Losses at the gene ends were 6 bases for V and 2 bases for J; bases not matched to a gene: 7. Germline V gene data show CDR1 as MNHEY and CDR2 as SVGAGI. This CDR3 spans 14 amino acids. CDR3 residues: CASSRQGRAYEQYF. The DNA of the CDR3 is TGTGCCAGCAGCCGACAGGGTAGAGCCTACGAGCAGTACTTC.

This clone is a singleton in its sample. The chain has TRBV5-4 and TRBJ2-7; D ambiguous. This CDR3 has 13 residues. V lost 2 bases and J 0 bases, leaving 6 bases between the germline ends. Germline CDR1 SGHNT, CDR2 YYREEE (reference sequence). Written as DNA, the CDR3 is TGTGCCAGCAGCTTATACAGCTCCTACGAGCAGTACTTC. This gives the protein CASSLYSSYEQYF.

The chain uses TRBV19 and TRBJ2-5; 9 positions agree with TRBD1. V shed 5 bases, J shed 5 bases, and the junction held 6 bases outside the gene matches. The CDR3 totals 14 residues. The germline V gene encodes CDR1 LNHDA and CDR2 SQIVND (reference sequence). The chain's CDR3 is CASSSGQGMETQYF. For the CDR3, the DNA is TGTGCCAGTAGTTCCGGACAGGGGATGGAGACCCAGTACTTC.

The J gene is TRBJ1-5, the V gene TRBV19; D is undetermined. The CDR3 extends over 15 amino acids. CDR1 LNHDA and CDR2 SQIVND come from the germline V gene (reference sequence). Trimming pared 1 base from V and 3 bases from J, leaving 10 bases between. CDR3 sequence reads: CASSIGGLYNQPQHF. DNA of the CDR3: TGTGCCAGTAGTATAGGAGGGTTGTACAATCAGCCCCAGCATTTT.

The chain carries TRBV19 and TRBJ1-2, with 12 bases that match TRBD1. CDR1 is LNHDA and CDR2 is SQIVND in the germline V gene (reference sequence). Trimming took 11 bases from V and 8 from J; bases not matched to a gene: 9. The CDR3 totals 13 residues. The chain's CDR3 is CASWDRGRRGYTF. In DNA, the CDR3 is TGTGCCTCCTGGGACAGGGGGCGACGAGGCTACACCTTC.

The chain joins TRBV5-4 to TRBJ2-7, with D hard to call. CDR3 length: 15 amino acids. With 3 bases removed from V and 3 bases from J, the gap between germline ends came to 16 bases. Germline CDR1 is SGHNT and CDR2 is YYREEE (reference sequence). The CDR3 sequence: CASSWSPSPRYEQYF. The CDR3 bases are TGTGCCAGCAGCTGGTCTCCGTCTCCGCGCTACGAGCAGTACTTC.

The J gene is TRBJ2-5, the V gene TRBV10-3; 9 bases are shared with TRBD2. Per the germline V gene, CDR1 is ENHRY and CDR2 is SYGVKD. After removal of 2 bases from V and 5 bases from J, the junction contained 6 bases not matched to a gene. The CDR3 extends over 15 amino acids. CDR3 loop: CAISEPRGGAETQYF. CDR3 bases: TGTGCCATCAGTGAGCCGCGCGGGGGGGCGGAGACCCAGTACTTC.

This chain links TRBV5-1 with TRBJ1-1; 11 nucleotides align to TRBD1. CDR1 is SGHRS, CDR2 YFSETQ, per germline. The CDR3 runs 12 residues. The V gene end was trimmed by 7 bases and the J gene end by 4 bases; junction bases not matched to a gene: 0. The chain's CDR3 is CASGTGGTEAFF. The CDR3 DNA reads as TGCGCCAGCGGGACAGGGGGCACTGAAGCTTTCTTT.

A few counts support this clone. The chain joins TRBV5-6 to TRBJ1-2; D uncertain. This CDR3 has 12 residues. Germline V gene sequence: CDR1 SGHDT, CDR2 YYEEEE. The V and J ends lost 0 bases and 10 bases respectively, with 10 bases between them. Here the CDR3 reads CASSLVGGLYTF. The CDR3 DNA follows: TGTGCCAGCAGCTTGGTAGGAGGACTCTACACCTTC.

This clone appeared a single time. CDR3 sequence reads: CASMELGGDQPQHF. CDR3 sequence (DNA): TGTGCCAGTATGGAGTTAGGGGGCGATCAGCCCCAGCATTTT. The chain is built from TRBV19 and TRBJ1-5, with 7 bases matching TRBD1. CDR3 length equals 14 residues. The V gene's germline CDR1 is LNHDA and CDR2 SQIVND (reference sequence). The junction had 8 bases not matched to a gene; V was cut back by 7 bases and J by 5 bases.